The clone carrying this T cell receptor beta chain was counted only a few times. Its target is not known. The data were taken from a study of vaccination and CD4 T cells after COVID-19. Study background: Convalescent patients, three in number, were sampled at day 14 and days 161 to 241 post-vaccination. Cultures acting as controls obtained a CEFX pool, an HIV-1 Nef pool, or no peptide.

The V gene's germline CDR1 is SEHNR and CDR2 FQNEAQ (reference sequence). The junction had 7 bases not matched to a gene; V was cut back by 5 bases and J by 0 bases. This CDR3 contains 16 residues. The time point denotes: late sampling 161 to 241 days after vaccination in a few convalescent patients. Treatment indicated: approximately 9-day PBMC culture with coronavirus spike peptide pools or control peptides (ViraFEST assay). With the Oncomine TCR Beta short-read assay, DNA from cultured CD4+ T cells was sequenced. MiXCR, run by TCRdb on the PCR reads, gives a single entry per CDR3 protein. The sample yields some 25,000 distinct CDR3 sequences, 28% seen once.

This clonotype originated in a human donor who had recovered from COVID-19. The sequencing here drew on CD4+ T cells from blood, cultured in vitro, taken about 7 months after SARS-CoV-2 vaccination. The chain employs TRBV7-9 and TRBJ1-3, with 7 positions matching TRBD1. The CDR3 loop reads CASSLRGQSSGNTIYF. CDR3 DNA sequence: TGTGCCAGCAGCCTACGGGGACAGAGCTCTGGAAACACCATATATTTT.